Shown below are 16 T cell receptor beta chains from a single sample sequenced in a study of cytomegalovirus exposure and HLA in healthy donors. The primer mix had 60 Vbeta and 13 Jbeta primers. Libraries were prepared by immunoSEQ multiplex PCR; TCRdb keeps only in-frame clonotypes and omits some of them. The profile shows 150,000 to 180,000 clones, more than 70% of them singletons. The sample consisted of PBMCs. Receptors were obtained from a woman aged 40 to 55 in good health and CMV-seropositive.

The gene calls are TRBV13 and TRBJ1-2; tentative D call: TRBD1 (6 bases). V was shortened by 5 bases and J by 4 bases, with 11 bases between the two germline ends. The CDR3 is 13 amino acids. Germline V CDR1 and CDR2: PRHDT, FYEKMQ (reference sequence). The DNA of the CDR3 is TGTGCCAGCAGCCAGGACAGATCCTATGGCTACACCTTC. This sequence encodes CASSQDRSYGYTF.

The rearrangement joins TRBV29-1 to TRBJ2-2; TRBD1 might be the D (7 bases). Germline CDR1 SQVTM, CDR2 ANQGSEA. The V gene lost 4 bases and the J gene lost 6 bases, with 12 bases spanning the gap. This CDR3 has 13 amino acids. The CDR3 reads CSVGRGAPGELFF. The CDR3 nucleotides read TGCAGCGTTGGCAGGGGGGCACCCGGGGAGCTGTTTTTT.

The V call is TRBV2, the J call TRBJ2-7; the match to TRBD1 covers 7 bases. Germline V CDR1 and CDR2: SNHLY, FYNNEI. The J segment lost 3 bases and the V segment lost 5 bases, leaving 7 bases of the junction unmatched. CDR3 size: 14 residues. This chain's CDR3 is CASSRQGLGYEQYF. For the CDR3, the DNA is TGTGCCAGCAGTCGACAGGGTCTCGGCTACGAGCAGTACTTC.

The CDR3: CASSSTSSFNPQHF. DNA of the CDR3: TGTGCCAGCAGTTCAACATCGTCTTTCAATCCCCAGCATTTT. The chain joins TRBV28 to TRBJ1-5; D not resolved. Trimming stripped 4 bases from V and 10 bases from J, with 17 bases between. The CDR3 has 14 residues. Germline V CDR1 and CDR2: MDHEN, SYDVKM.

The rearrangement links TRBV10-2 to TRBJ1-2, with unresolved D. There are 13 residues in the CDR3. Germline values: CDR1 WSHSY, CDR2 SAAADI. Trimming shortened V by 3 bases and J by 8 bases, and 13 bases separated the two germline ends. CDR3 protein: CASSDGIRLGYTF. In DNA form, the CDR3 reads TGCGCCAGCAGTGACGGGATTAGGCTAGGCTACACCTTC.

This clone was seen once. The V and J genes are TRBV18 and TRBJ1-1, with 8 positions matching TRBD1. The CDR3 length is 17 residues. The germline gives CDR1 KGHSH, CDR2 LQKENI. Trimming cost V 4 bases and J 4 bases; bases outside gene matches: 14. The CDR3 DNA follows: TGTGCCAGCTCACGCCTTACAGCAAATCAGGGGGCCACTGAAGCTTTCTTT. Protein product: CASSRLTANQGATEAFF.

The CDR3 sequence: CASSESGTKGPHYEQYF. The CDR3 DNA reads as TGCGCCAGCAGTGAGTCGGGGACTAAGGGGCCCCATTACGAGCAGTACTTC. The chain has TRBV10-2 and TRBJ2-7, with 7 bases lining up with TRBD2. The CDR3 length is 17 residues. Germline trimming cut 0 bases from V and 4 bases from J; bases unmatched to any gene: 12. CDR1 is WSHSY, CDR2 SAAADI, per germline.

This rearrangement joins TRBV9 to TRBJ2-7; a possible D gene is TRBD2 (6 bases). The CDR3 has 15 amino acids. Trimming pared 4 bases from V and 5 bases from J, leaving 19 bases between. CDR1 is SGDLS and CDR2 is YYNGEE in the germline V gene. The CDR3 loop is CASSPRGAVLHEQYF. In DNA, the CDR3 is TGTGCCAGCAGCCCGCGGGGAGCGGTTCTCCACGAGCAGTACTTC.

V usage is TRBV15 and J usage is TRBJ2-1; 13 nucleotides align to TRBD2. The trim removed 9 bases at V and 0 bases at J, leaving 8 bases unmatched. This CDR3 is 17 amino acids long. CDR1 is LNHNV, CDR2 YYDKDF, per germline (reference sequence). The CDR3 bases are TGTGCCACGACCCGACTAGCGGGAGGTAGCTCCTACAATGAGCAGTTCTTC. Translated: CATTRLAGGSSYNEQFF. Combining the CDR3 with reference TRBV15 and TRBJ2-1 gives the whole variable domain DAMVIQNPRYQVTQFGKPVTLSCSQTLNHNVMYWYQQKSSQAPKLLFHYYDKDFNNEADTPDNFQSRRPNTSFCFLDIRSPGLGDTAMYLCATTRLAGGSSYNEQFFGPGTRLTVL.

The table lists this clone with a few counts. The CDR3 reads CASSPTSGRANEQFF. The CDR3 coding sequence is TGTGCCAGCAGCCCAACTAGCGGGAGAGCCAATGAGCAGTTCTTC. The chain carries TRBV2 and TRBJ2-1, with 11 bases lining up with TRBD2. Per germline, CDR1 SNHLY and CDR2 FYNNEI. This CDR3 has 15 amino acids. J was trimmed by 6 bases and V by 6 bases; bases with no gene match: 7. Full variable domain (missing parts from reference TRBV2 and TRBJ2-1): EPEVTQTPSHQVTQMGQEVILRCVPISNHLYFYWYRQILGQKVEFLVSFYNNEISEKSEIFDDQFSVERPDGSNFTLKIRSTKLEDSAMYFCASSPTSGRANEQFFGPGTRLTVL.

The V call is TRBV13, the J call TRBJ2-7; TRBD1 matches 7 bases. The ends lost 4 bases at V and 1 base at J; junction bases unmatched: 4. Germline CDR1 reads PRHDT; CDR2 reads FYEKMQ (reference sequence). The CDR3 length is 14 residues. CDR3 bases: TGTGCCAGCAGCTCTTCGGACAGGTCCTACGAGCAGTACTTC. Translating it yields CASSSSDRSYEQYF.

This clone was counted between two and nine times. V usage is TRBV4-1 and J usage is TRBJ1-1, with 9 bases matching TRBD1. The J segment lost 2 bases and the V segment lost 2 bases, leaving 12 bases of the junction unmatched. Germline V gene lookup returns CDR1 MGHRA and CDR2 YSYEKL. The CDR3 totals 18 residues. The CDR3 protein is CASSQYNLPGQGNTEAFF. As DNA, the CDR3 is TGCGCCAGCAGCCAATATAACCTTCCGGGACAGGGAAACACTGAAGCTTTCTTT.

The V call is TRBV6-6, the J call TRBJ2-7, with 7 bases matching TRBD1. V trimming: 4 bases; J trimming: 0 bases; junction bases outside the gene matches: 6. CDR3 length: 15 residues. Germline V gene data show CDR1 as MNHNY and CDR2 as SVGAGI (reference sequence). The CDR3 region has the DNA TGTGCCAGCAGTTCCCGACAGGGATTCTCCTACGAGCAGTACTTC. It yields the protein CASSSRQGFSYEQYF.

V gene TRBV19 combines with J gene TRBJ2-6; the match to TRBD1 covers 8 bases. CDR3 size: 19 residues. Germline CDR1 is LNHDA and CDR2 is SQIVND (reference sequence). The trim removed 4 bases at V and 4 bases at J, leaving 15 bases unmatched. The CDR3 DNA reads TGTGCCAGTAGTAAAGAACAGGGGGTCCGGGTTGCCGGGGCCAACGTCCTGACTTTC. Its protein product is CASSKEQGVRVAGANVLTF. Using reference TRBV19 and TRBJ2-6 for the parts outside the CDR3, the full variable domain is DGGITQSPKYLFRKEGQNVTLSCEQNLNHDAMYWYRQDPGQGLRLIYYSQIVNDFQKGDIAEGYSVSREKKESFPLTVTSAQKNPTAFYLCASSKEQGVRVAGANVLTFGAGSRLTVL.

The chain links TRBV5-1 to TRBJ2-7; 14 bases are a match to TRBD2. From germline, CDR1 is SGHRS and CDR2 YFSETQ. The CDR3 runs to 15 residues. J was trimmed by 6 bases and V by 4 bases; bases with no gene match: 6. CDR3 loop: CASSKGLAGVGEQYF. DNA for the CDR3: TGCGCCAGCAGCAAGGGACTAGCGGGAGTCGGCGAGCAGTACTTC.

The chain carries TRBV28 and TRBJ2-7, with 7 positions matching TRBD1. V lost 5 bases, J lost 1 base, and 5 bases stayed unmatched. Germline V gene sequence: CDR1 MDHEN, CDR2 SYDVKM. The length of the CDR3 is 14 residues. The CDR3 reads CASSPPGGSYEQYF. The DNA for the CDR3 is TGTGCCAGCAGTCCCCCAGGGGGTTCCTACGAGCAGTACTTC.